What follows are 13 T cell receptor beta chains derived from one specimen sequenced in a study of T cell repertoires in cytomegalovirus infection. Their specific antigens are unknown. MiXCR, applied by TCRdb to the reads, yields one record per CDR3 protein. Counted here are roughly 860,000 distinct CDR3 sequences, 32% occurring once; the ten biggest clones make up 9.5% to 15%. Specimen: cultured CD8+ T cells from PBMCs, collected from culture after CMV antigen stimulation. Receptor source: a human donor in good health (CMV status not recorded). Some clones in this sample may be carry-over from other donors' samples.

The DNA for the CDR3 is TGTGCCAGCAATTGGGGCAGGGCCTATAGCAATCAGCCCCAGCATTTT. Residues: CASNWGRAYSNQPQHF. This chain links TRBV6-9 with TRBJ1-5, with a tentative D call TRBD1 (5 bases). V was cut by 7 bases and J by 0 bases, with 16 bases left in between. Germline CDR1 and CDR2: MNHGY and SVAAGI. This CDR3 has 16 amino acids.

This clonotype was picked up a small number of times. This chain joins TRBV7-6 and TRBJ2-3; a possible D gene is TRBD1 (5 bases). This CDR3 is 15 amino acids long. Germline CDR1 and CDR2: SGHVS and FNYEAQ. V lost 4 bases and J lost 6, with 17 bases in between. The CDR3 reads CASSSQGMAMDTQYF. The CDR3 DNA reads TGTGCCAGCAGCTCCCAGGGAATGGCGATGGATACGCAGTATTTT.

In its sample, this clonotype was seen a few times. This chain joins TRBV7-9 and TRBJ2-7; 7 positions match TRBD1. The CDR3 totals 16 residues. Per the germline V gene, CDR1 is SEHNR and CDR2 is FQNEAQ (reference sequence). After removal of 5 bases from V and 2 bases from J, the junction contained 12 bases not matched to a gene. CDR3 bases: TGTGCCAGCAGCCCCAAAAAAGGACAGGAGGCCTACGAGCAGTACTTC. The encoded protein is CASSPKKGQEAYEQYF.

V gene TRBV20-1 combines with J gene TRBJ2-3; 8 positions match TRBD2. Looked up from germline, CDR1 is DFQATT and CDR2 is SNEGSKA (reference sequence). Losses at the gene ends were 2 bases for V and 0 bases for J; bases not matched to a gene: 10. This CDR3 comprises 17 residues. The CDR3 reads CSARRIGRGASTDTQYF. The CDR3, as DNA: TGCAGTGCTAGAAGAATCGGGCGGGGGGCAAGCACAGATACGCAGTATTTT.

This clonotype was observed a few times. This chain connects TRBV7-9 to TRBJ1-1; D ambiguous. Germline assignment: CDR1 SEHNR and CDR2 FQNEAQ (reference sequence). The ends were cut back, 2 bases at V and 3 bases at J, with 10 bases in the middle. The CDR3 sequence is 14 residues long. The CDR3 bases are TGTGCCAGCAGCTTATCTGGGGTTCACACTGAAGCTTTCTTT. It yields the protein CASSLSGVHTEAFF. Full variable domain (remainder filled in from reference TRBV7-9 and TRBJ1-1): DTGVSQNPRHKITKRGQNVTFRCDPISEHNRLYWYRQTLGQGPEFLTYFQNEAQLEKSRLLSDRFSAERPKGSFSTLEIQRTEQGDSAMYLCASSLSGVHTEAFFGQGTRLTVV.

V and J are TRBV7-8 and TRBJ1-6; tentatively, D is TRBD1 (6 bases). V was cut by 4 bases and J by 6 bases, with 10 bases left in between. CDR3 length: 14 residues. Germline V gene sequence: CDR1 SGHVS, CDR2 FQNEAQ. CDR3 sequence: CASSWDTLNSPLHF. The DNA of the CDR3 is TGTGCCAGCAGCTGGGACACGCTTAATTCACCCCTCCACTTT.

This clonotype was recorded a few times. The chain joins TRBV11-2 to TRBJ1-1; D uncertain. Germline loops: CDR1 SGHAT, CDR2 FQNNGV. The CDR3 runs to 14 residues. V was clipped by 4 bases and J by 3 bases, with 12 bases between them. The CDR3 bases are TGTGCCAGCAGCTCCCCGTTTGGGGACACTGAAGCTTTCTTT. This encodes CASSSPFGDTEAFF.

The chain combines TRBV5-4 with TRBJ1-2; D ambiguous. CDR1 and CDR2 from the germline V gene are SGHNT and YYREEE (reference sequence). There are 15 residues in the CDR3. Trimming stripped 5 bases from V and 3 bases from J, with 17 bases between. The CDR3 coding sequence is TGTGCCAGCAGTTCATCTACGGCTCTTCACTATGGCTACACCTTC. It is translated as CASSSSTALHYGYTF.

This clonotype occurred a few times. CDR3 nucleotides: TGCAGTGCTAGACAACCCTTCTTACAGGAGGGAACCTATGGCTACACCTTC. Translation: CSARQPFLQEGTYGYTF. This chain links TRBV20-1 with TRBJ1-2, with a weak D call TRBD1 (5 bases). This CDR3 region has 17 residues. The V and J ends lost 2 bases and 4 bases respectively, with 23 bases between them. The V gene's germline CDR1 is DFQATT and CDR2 SNEGSKA (reference sequence).

In this sample, this clonotype turned up many times. The V and J genes are TRBV12-3 or TRBV12-4 and TRBJ1-1; weak D call: TRBD1 (5 bases). The V gene lost 3 bases and the J gene lost 1 base, with 6 bases spanning the gap. The CDR3 extends over 13 amino acids. The CDR3 nucleotides are TGTGCCAGCAGTTTGGACAAGAACACTGAAGCTTTCTTT. It encodes CASSLDKNTEAFF.

This clonotype showed up many times. The genes are TRBV7-6 and TRBJ1-2; TRBD1 matches 8 bases. Unmatched junction bases numbered 4, after V lost 3 bases and J lost 7 bases. Looked up from germline, CDR1 is SGHVS and CDR2 is FNYEAQ. This CDR3 has 13 amino acids. As DNA, the CDR3 is TGTGCCAGCAGCTTCGGACAGGGAAGTGGCTACACCTTC. Translating gives CASSFGQGSGYTF.

The sample holds many counts of this clonotype. The chain employs TRBV25-1 and TRBJ2-2; 9 bases map to TRBD1. The CDR3 consists of 17 residues. V trimming: 5 bases; J trimming: 7 bases; junction bases outside the gene matches: 14. Looked up from germline, CDR1 is MGHDK and CDR2 is SYGVNS. The DNA of the CDR3 is TGTGCCAGCAGTTCTCCTTCCGGGACAGGGACCGACGGGGAGCTGTTTTTT. Translation: CASSSPSGTGTDGELFF. Full variable domain (remainder filled in from reference TRBV25-1 and TRBJ2-2): EADIYQTPRYLVIGTGKKITLECSQTMGHDKMYWYQQDPGMELHLIHYSYGVNSTEKGDLSSESTVSRIRTEHFPLTLESARPSHTSQYLCASSSPSGTGTDGELFFGEGSRLTVL.

The chain links TRBV7-6 to TRBJ1-1; no clear D gene. V gave up 8 bases and J gave up 3 bases, with 19 bases separating them. CDR1 is SGHVS, CDR2 FNYEAQ, per germline. The CDR3 spans 15 residues. The CDR3 loop reads CASSPPGFRDTEAFF. For the CDR3, the DNA is TGTGCCAGCTCTCCTCCGGGGTTTAGGGACACTGAAGCTTTCTTT.